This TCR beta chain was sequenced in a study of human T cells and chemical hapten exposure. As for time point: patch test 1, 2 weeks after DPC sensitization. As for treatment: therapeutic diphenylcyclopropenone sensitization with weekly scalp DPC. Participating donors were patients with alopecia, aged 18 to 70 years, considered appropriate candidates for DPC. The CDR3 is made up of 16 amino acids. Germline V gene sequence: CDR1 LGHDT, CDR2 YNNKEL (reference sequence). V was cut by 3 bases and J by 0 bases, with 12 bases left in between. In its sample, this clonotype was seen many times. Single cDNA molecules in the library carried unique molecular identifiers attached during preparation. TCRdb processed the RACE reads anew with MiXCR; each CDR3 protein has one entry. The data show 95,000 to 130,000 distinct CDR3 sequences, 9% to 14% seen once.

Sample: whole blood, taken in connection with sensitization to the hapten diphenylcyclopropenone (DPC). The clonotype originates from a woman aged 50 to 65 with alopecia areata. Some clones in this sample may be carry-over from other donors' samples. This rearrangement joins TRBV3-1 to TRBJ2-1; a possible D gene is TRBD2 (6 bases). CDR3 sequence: CASSQGIADSYNEQFF. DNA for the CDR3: TGTGCCAGCAGCCAGGGAATAGCGGACTCCTACAATGAGCAGTTCTTC.